This T cell receptor beta chain appears in the sequencing data of a study of blood T cell repertoires in COVID-19. Looking at the study overall: COVID-19 samples collected from the United States, Italy and Spain covered acute and convalescent phases.

Sequencing used immunoSEQ multiplex PCR; TCRdb keeps in-frame clones, though not all of them. The sample has roughly 340,000 clones, more than 75% seen once; the top ten hold about 3.5%. The clonotype comes from a woman aged 18-29 years who had recovered from COVID-19. Sequenced: peripheral blood.

CDR3: CSASRRETPDTQYF. CDR3 nucleotide sequence: TGCAGCGCCAGTCGGCGGGAGACCCCAGATACGCAGTATTTT. V usage is TRBV29-1 and J usage is TRBJ2-3; TRBD2 agrees at 7 bases. V was pared by 7 bases and J by 4 bases, with 11 bases of the junction left unmatched. Germline CDR1 and CDR2: SQVTM and ANQGSEA. CDR3 length: 14 amino acids.